This entry describes one TCR beta chain. Antigen unknown. Here immunoSEQ multiplex PCR was the method, and the copy in TCRdb shows in-frame clones only, minus some. The sample consists of 100,000 to 150,000 clones, more than 80% of them appearing once. The record originates from a study of T cells in localized non-small cell lung cancer. The CDR3 consists of 16 residues. Points from the study as a whole: Researchers found a median around 50 of the top 100 tumor clones in adjacent lung. Highest T cell clonality was seen in uninvolved adjacent lung, surpassing that measured in tumor.

The chain carries TRBV21-1 and TRBJ1-4; the table calls TRBD1, which could not be checked here. TRBV21-1 corresponds to a pseudogene. The sequencing used peripheral blood, collected before any cancer treatment. The receptor was derived from a female donor over 55 with stage I lung adenocarcinoma. The CDR3 DNA reads TGTGCCATCATCCGGGACAGCGTCCCAACTAATGAAAAACTGTTTTTT. It yields the protein CAIIRDSVPTNEKLFF.